These 26 T cell receptor beta chains share one sample of origin, sequenced in a study of blood T cell repertoires in COVID-19. Data came from immunoSEQ multiplex PCR; TCRdb stores just in-frame clones and leaves some out. Found here are about 260,000 clones, 80% to 90% of them singletons; the top ten hold approximately 2%. Sequenced material: peripheral blood. The receptors were gathered from a man between 25 and 39 years old with active or convalescent COVID-19.

V gene TRBV6-1 combines with J gene TRBJ1-4; D not certain. V lost 2 bases and J lost 0, with 13 bases in between. Germline assignment: CDR1 MNHNS and CDR2 SASEGT. This CDR3 comprises 17 residues. Here the CDR3 reads CASSELAIQTTNEKLFF. The DNA for the CDR3 is TGTGCCAGCAGTGAACTGGCGATACAGACAACTAATGAAAAACTGTTTTTT.

V usage is TRBV20-1 and J usage is TRBJ1-5; TRBD1 agrees at 7 bases. Germline V gene lookup returns CDR1 DFQATT and CDR2 SNEGSKA (reference sequence). The CDR3 covers 15 residues. The J segment lost 4 bases and the V segment lost 3 bases, leaving 9 bases of the junction unmatched. The CDR3 spells CSASSLGTDNQPQHF. The CDR3 nucleotides read TGCAGTGCTAGTTCTTTGGGGACAGATAATCAGCCCCAGCATTTT.

The rearrangement uses TRBV11-2 and TRBJ1-3; D remains ambiguous. Germline values: CDR1 SGHAT, CDR2 FQNNGV. There are 15 residues in the CDR3. Trimming took 5 bases from V and 0 from J, leaving 11 bases between them. The CDR3 here is CASSPRRSSGNTIYF. In DNA, the CDR3 is TGTGCCAGCAGCCCAAGACGGAGCTCTGGAAACACCATATATTTT. Full variable domain (rest looked up from reference TRBV11-2 and TRBJ1-3): EAGVAQSPRYKIIEKRQSVAFWCNPISGHATLYWYQQILGQGPKLLIQFQNNGVVDDSQLPKDRFSAERLKGVDSTLKIQPAKLEDSAVYLCASSPRRSSGNTIYFGEGSWLTVV.

The V and J genes are TRBV2 and TRBJ1-2; no definite D call. CDR1 is SNHLY, CDR2 FYNNEI, per germline. The CDR3 loop spans 12 amino acids. Trimming pared 5 bases from V and 3 bases from J, leaving 7 bases between. In nucleotides, the CDR3 is TGTGCCAGCAGTCCGCGGGACTATGGCTACACCTTC. Translating gives CASSPRDYGYTF.

The gene calls are TRBV9 and TRBJ2-7; 10 bases line up with TRBD1. CDR1 is SGDLS, CDR2 YYNGEE, per germline. The V and J ends lost 0 bases and 0 bases, in that order; junction bases with no gene match: 3. This CDR3 comprises 16 residues. CDR3 in amino acids: CASSVGDRGSSYEQYF. The CDR3 DNA is TGTGCCAGCAGCGTAGGGGACAGGGGAAGCTCCTACGAGCAGTACTTC.

The chain links TRBV9 to TRBJ2-3, with 15 bases aligning to TRBD2. Per germline, CDR1 SGDLS and CDR2 YYNGEE. CDR3 length: 17 residues. Trimming cost V 2 bases and J 2 bases; bases outside gene matches: 3. As DNA, the CDR3 is TGTGCCAGCAGCGTGGGGACTAGCGGGGGGCTCACAGATACGCAGTATTTT. Translated, it gives CASSVGTSGGLTDTQYF.

The chain employs TRBV19 and TRBJ1-1; unclear D gene. Germline CDR1 LNHDA, CDR2 SQIVND (reference sequence). The CDR3 spans 12 residues. Trimming shortened V by 1 base and J by 11 bases, and 11 bases separated the two germline ends. The CDR3 nucleotides read TGTGCCAGTAGTATAGGAGGGTTAGAGGCTTTCTTT. It encodes CASSIGGLEAFF. Full variable domain (outside the CDR3, taken from reference TRBV19 and TRBJ1-1): DGGITQSPKYLFRKEGQNVTLSCEQNLNHDAMYWYRQDPGQGLRLIYYSQIVNDFQKGDIAEGYSVSREKKESFPLTVTSAQKNPTAFYLCASSIGGLEAFFGQGTRLTVV.

In this sample, this clone turned up a few times. CDR3 sequence: CASSRLDARAGYEQYF. Written as DNA, the CDR3 is TGTGCCAGTAGCCGCTTGGACGCCAGGGCAGGCTACGAGCAGTACTTC. The chain couples TRBV19 to TRBJ2-7; a weak D match, TRBD1 (5 bases). The germline V gene encodes CDR1 LNHDA and CDR2 SQIVND (reference sequence). CDR3 length: 16 residues. V lost 6 bases, J lost 3 bases, and 21 bases lay in between. Looking up the rest from reference TRBV19 and TRBJ2-7 gives the full variable domain: DGGITQSPKYLFRKEGQNVTLSCEQNLNHDAMYWYRQDPGQGLRLIYYSQIVNDFQKGDIAEGYSVSREKKESFPLTVTSAQKNPTAFYLCASSRLDARAGYEQYFGPGTRLTVT.

The gene calls are TRBV18 and TRBJ1-6; the match to TRBD1 covers 8 bases. Trimming cost V 4 bases and J 7 bases; bases outside gene matches: 3. The CDR3 is made up of 14 amino acids. Germline CDR1 is KGHSH and CDR2 is LQKENI. The CDR3, as DNA: TGTGCCAGCTCACGGGACAGGCAAAATTCACCCCTCCACTTT. Translated: CASSRDRQNSPLHF.

The chain combines TRBV6-5 with TRBJ2-7, with TRBD1 matching over 8 bases. CDR3 length: 14 amino acids. V gave up 0 bases and J gave up 5 bases; unmatched junction bases: 3. Looked up from germline, CDR1 is MNHEY and CDR2 is SVGAGI. The CDR3 loop is CASSYSAGGNEQYF. Here the CDR3 DNA reads TGTGCCAGCAGTTACTCGGCAGGGGGCAACGAGCAGTACTTC.

This chain connects TRBV5-6 to TRBJ1-5; TRBD1 agrees at 7 bases. Looked up from germline, CDR1 is SGHDT and CDR2 is YYEEEE. The CDR3 spans 14 residues. V lost 3 bases, J lost 4 bases, and 4 bases stayed unmatched. The DNA for the CDR3 is TGTGCCAGCAGCTGGGGGACAGTTAATCAGCCCCAGCATTTT. Its translation: CASSWGTVNQPQHF.

The chain recombines TRBV28 with TRBJ2-5; 8 nucleotides align to TRBD2. There are 15 residues in the CDR3. With V trimmed by 3 bases and J by 4 bases, 7 bases remained unmatched. Germline CDR1 MDHEN, CDR2 SYDVKM. The CDR3 loop reads CASSFGRGGRETQYF. For the CDR3, the DNA is TGTGCCAGCAGTTTCGGGAGGGGAGGGCGAGAGACCCAGTACTTC.

Only one count was recorded for this clone. This chain links TRBV6-6 with TRBJ2-6; TRBD1 matches 7 bases. The junction had 16 bases not matched to a gene; V was cut back by 6 bases and J by 2 bases. Germline V lookup: CDR1 MNHNY, CDR2 SVGAGI (reference sequence). The CDR3 is 19 amino acids. The CDR3, as DNA: TGTGCCAGCAGCTCTACTGCGACAGGGATAAGGGCTGGGGCCAACGTCCTGACTTTC. Residues: CASSSTATGIRAGANVLTF.

The chain's CDR3 is CASSLHRGVAFF. CDR3 nucleotide sequence: TGTGCCAGCAGTTTGCACAGGGGGGTGGCCTTCTTT. The rearrangement uses TRBV12-3 or TRBV12-4 and TRBJ1-1, with 8 bases fitting TRBD1. The V and J ends lost 3 bases and 14 bases, in that order; junction bases with no gene match: 8. The CDR3 consists of 12 residues.

The V gene is TRBV13, the J gene TRBJ2-1; D may be TRBD2 (5 bases). Between the trimmed V and J ends, which lost 3 bases and 0 bases, there was a span of 12 bases. CDR1 is PRHDT and CDR2 is FYEKMQ in the germline V gene (reference sequence). The CDR3 contains 16 residues. The CDR3 is CASSFSRADSYNEQFF. Here the CDR3 DNA reads TGTGCCAGCAGCTTTTCGCGGGCAGACTCCTACAATGAGCAGTTCTTC.

This clone appeared once. This sequence joins TRBV5-4 and TRBJ2-2, with D perhaps matching TRBD1 (7 bases). The CDR3 is 15 amino acids. Trimming took off 4 bases at V and 6 bases at J, with 16 bases between the two ends. Per the germline V gene, CDR1 is SGHNT and CDR2 is YYREEE (reference sequence). CDR3 sequence reads: CASSLPGGGSGELFF. The CDR3 DNA follows: TGTGCCAGCAGCCTGCCAGGGGGAGGATCCGGGGAGCTGTTTTTT. The full variable domain, completed using reference TRBV5-4 and TRBJ2-2, is ETGVTQSPTHLIKTRGQQVTLRCSSQSGHNTVSWYQQALGQGPQFIFQYYREEENGRGNFPPRFSGLQFPNYSSELNVNALELDDSALYLCASSLPGGGSGELFFGEGSRLTVL.

A single count supports this clone. The V call is TRBV27, the J call TRBJ2-5, with TRBD2 as a possible D gene (6 bases). The V gene's germline CDR1 is MNHEY and CDR2 SMNVEV (reference sequence). CDR3 size: 16 residues. Trimming took off 6 bases at V and 1 base at J, with 18 bases between the two ends. The CDR3 region has the DNA TGTGCCAGCAGCCGGGGAGGCGGCGGGGTCCAAGAGACCCAGTACTTC. It yields the protein CASSRGGGGVQETQYF.

In this sample, this clone turned up once. The chain has TRBV7-9 and TRBJ1-1; D may be TRBD1 (5 bases). The germline V gene encodes CDR1 SEHNR and CDR2 FQNEAQ (reference sequence). The CDR3 has 13 residues. Trimming removed 2 bases from V and 8 bases from J, with 12 bases in between. The CDR3 DNA reads as TGTGCCAGCAGCTTACCAGTCAGGGAAGAAGCTTTCTTT. It translates to CASSLPVREEAFF. The full variable domain, with the rest looked up from reference TRBV7-9 and TRBJ1-1, is DTGVSQNPRHKITKRGQNVTFRCDPISEHNRLYWYRQTLGQGPEFLTYFQNEAQLEKSRLLSDRFSAERPKGSFSTLEIQRTEQGDSAMYLCASSLPVREEAFFGQGTRLTVV.

In its sample, this clone was seen a few times. V is TRBV5-4 and J is TRBJ2-7, with D perhaps matching TRBD1 (6 bases). This CDR3 spans 15 amino acids. The V and J ends lost 0 bases and 2 bases respectively, with 12 bases between them. CDR1 and CDR2 from the germline V gene are SGHNT and YYREEE (reference sequence). The CDR3 here is CASSLEGVMAYEQYF. CDR3 sequence (DNA): TGTGCCAGCAGCTTGGAGGGGGTGATGGCCTACGAGCAGTACTTC.

The chain couples TRBV2 to TRBJ2-5, with 7 bases that match TRBD1. The CDR3 extends over 16 amino acids. Germline CDR1 is SNHLY and CDR2 is FYNNEI. The V and J ends lost 6 bases and 2 bases, in that order; junction bases with no gene match: 12. The CDR3 region is CASRFTGTVTQETQYF. The CDR3 nucleotides read TGTGCCAGCAGGTTCACCGGGACAGTAACACAAGAGACCCAGTACTTC.

The rearrangement joins TRBV7-2 to TRBJ2-3; D may be TRBD1 (6 bases). This CDR3 has 14 amino acids. Deletions cut 2 bases from V and 4 bases from J, with 10 bases between. Germline V gene lookup returns CDR1 SGHTA and CDR2 FQGNSA. CDR3 amino acids: CASSLISGADTQYF. The CDR3 DNA sequence: TGTGCCAGCAGCTTAATATCAGGGGCAGATACGCAGTATTTT. The complete variable domain, with remaining parts taken from reference TRBV7-2 and TRBJ2-3, reads GAGVSQSPSNKVTEKGKDVELRCDPISGHTALYWYRQSLGQGLEFLIYFQGNSAPDKSGLPSDRFSAERTGGSVSTLTIQRTQQEDSAVYLCASSLISGADTQYFGPGTRLTVL.

The CDR3 nucleotides are TGTGCCAGCGGGTTGGGGACACGTAGCAATCAGCCCCAGCATTTT. Its translation: CASGLGTRSNQPQHF. The V and J genes are TRBV27 and TRBJ1-5; D possibly corresponds to TRBD1 (6 bases). CDR3 length: 15 residues. Trimming pared 8 bases from V and 0 bases from J, leaving 14 bases between. Germline-derived CDR1 and CDR2 are MNHEY and SMNVEV (reference sequence).

The V call is TRBV9, the J call TRBJ1-3; D gene unclear. Germline assignment: CDR1 SGDLS and CDR2 YYNGEE. Deletions cut 1 base from V and 0 bases from J, with 11 bases between. The CDR3 contains 16 residues. CDR3 coding DNA: TGTGCCAGCAGCGTAAGGGAGGTTCCCTCTGGAAACACCATATATTTT. Amino acid sequence: CASSVREVPSGNTIYF.

This clone turned up a few times. The chain couples TRBV2 to TRBJ2-3; 9 bases are a match to TRBD1. The trim removed 6 bases at V and 8 bases at J, leaving 15 bases unmatched. The germline V gene has CDR1 SNHLY and CDR2 FYNNEI. The CDR3 runs to 16 residues. CDR3 region: CASSLRPGQGHPTQYF. The CDR3 DNA sequence: TGTGCCAGCAGCCTCCGCCCGGGACAGGGACACCCTACGCAGTATTTT.

This chain uses TRBV10-3 with TRBJ1-3; 10 bases match TRBD1. CDR1 ENHRY and CDR2 SYGVKD come from the germline V gene. This CDR3 region has 17 residues. The J segment lost 1 base and the V segment lost 5 bases, leaving 8 bases of the junction unmatched. CDR3: CAISPGQGIPSGNTIYF. CDR3 DNA sequence: TGTGCCATCAGTCCGGGACAGGGGATCCCATCTGGAAACACCATATATTTT.

This chain connects TRBV6-5 to TRBJ1-1, with D possibly matching TRBD1 (6 bases). Germline values: CDR1 MNHEY, CDR2 SVGAGI. Trimming cost V 6 bases and J 4 bases, with 12 bases left between them. The CDR3 is 13 amino acids. CDR3 region: CASSLHRATEAFF. CDR3 in DNA: TGTGCCAGCAGCCTACACAGGGCCACTGAAGCTTTCTTT.